These 8 T cell receptor beta chains share one sample of origin, sequenced in a study of T cells after yellow fever vaccination. TCRdb recomputed calls from the 5' RACE reads with MiXCR, one row per CDR3 protein. In the table there are over 300,000 distinct CDR3 sequences, over 4% of which are singletons. The source was PBMCs, collected 5 days after the yellow fever booster vaccination. The receptors stem from a man between 18 and 35 years old who received the YFV17D yellow fever vaccine.

This clonotype was found a few times. This chain joins TRBV5-5 and TRBJ2-5; 7 bases are a match to TRBD2. Germline lookup yields CDR1 SGHKS and CDR2 YYEKEE (reference sequence). The J segment lost 0 bases and the V segment lost 3 bases, leaving 11 bases of the junction unmatched. The CDR3 loop spans 17 amino acids. CDR3 in amino acids: CASSSGSVLADQETQYF. For the CDR3, the DNA is TGTGCCAGCAGCTCCGGGTCGGTCCTAGCGGACCAAGAGACCCAGTACTTC.

There are many counts of this clonotype. The chain carries TRBV7-2 and TRBJ2-5; 7 bases line up with TRBD2. Trimming removed 8 bases from V and 1 base from J; junction bases left unmatched: 7. CDR3 length equals 14 residues. Germline V lookup: CDR1 SGHTA, CDR2 FQGNSA. CDR3 loop: CASRGSGSQETQYF. CDR3 coding DNA: TGTGCCAGCCGCGGTAGCGGGTCCCAAGAGACCCAGTACTTC.

This sequence joins TRBV20-1 and TRBJ2-2; no definite D call. Trimming removed 1 base from V and 6 bases from J, with 9 bases in between. Germline V gene sequence: CDR1 DFQATT, CDR2 SNEGSKA (reference sequence). The CDR3 extends over 13 amino acids. CDR3 nucleotides: TGCAGTGCTAGAGCCCCAGGTTCCGGGGAGCTGTTTTTT. Protein product: CSARAPGSGELFF.

In this sample, this clonotype turned up a few times. V usage is TRBV12-3 or TRBV12-4 and J usage is TRBJ1-2; D is unclear. The CDR3 is 13 amino acids. Trimming pared 3 bases from V and 3 bases from J, leaving 8 bases between. CDR3 nucleotide sequence: TGTGCCAGCAGTTTGGTACAGCACTATGGCTACACCTTC. Amino acid sequence: CASSLVQHYGYTF.

This clonotype was seen at least ten times. This chain uses TRBV28 with TRBJ2-7; the D gene is possibly TRBD1 (6 bases). Germline values: CDR1 MDHEN, CDR2 SYDVKM. V was trimmed by 5 bases and J by 3 bases, leaving 14 bases between them. This CDR3 has 14 residues. This CDR3 reads CASSRGHPGYEQYV. For the CDR3, the DNA is TGTGCCAGCAGTAGGGGACACCCTGGCTACGAGCAGTACGTC.

This clonotype was counted many times. The chain couples TRBV5-6 to TRBJ2-1, with D possibly matching TRBD1 (6 bases). V dropped 2 bases and J dropped 7 bases, with 10 bases sitting between them. This CDR3 region has 13 residues. CDR1 SGHDT and CDR2 YYEEEE come from the germline V gene. The chain's CDR3 is CASSFSRGNEQFF. In DNA form, the CDR3 reads TGTGCCAGCAGCTTTTCCAGGGGAAATGAGCAGTTCTTC.

The rearrangement links TRBV19 to TRBJ1-1, with D uncertain. Trimming took off 5 bases at V and 12 bases at J, with 16 bases between the two ends. This CDR3 is 12 amino acids long. Germline CDR1 reads LNHDA; CDR2 reads SQIVND (reference sequence). DNA for the CDR3: TGTGCCAGTAGTCCGCCTACAGCTACCCCTTTCTTT. This gives the protein CASSPPTATPFF.

This clonotype was picked up many times. CDR3 in amino acids: CASSPPATRSNGYTF. CDR3 in DNA: TGTGCCAGCAGCCCCCCCGCCACTAGGTCAAATGGCTACACCTTC. The gene calls are TRBV7-2 and TRBJ1-2; no reliable D call. CDR3 length: 15 amino acids. V lost 5 bases and J lost 6, with 19 bases in between. Per germline, CDR1 SGHTA and CDR2 FQGNSA.